A selection of T cell receptor beta chains follows, all from one sample in a study of shared clonotypes between healthy human individuals. TCRdb's copy holds only in-frame clones and misses some; the assay was immunoSEQ multiplex PCR. The profile covers about 580,000 clones, with 95% to 98% appearing a single time and more than 0.3% taken by the ten largest. The sample consisted of naive CD8+ T cells sorted from blood. Source of these receptors: a man aged 25 to 40 in good health. Each CDR3 is given with its conserved first and last residue. Each record gives: clone size, V gene, D gene, J gene, CDR3 protein, CDR3 DNA. A D gene is named only where the DNA matches it firmly. Clone size is not always given. Where it is, it says once, few, many or a class for expanded clones.

>NA|TRBV9|NA|TRBJ2-2
CASDFVGDIDGELFF
TGTGCCAGCGATTTTGTAGGGGACATCGACGGGGAGCTGTTTTTT
>once|TRBV7-9|TRBD2|TRBJ2-7
CASSIGTSGSLSYEQYF
TGTGCCAGCAGCATTGGGACTAGCGGGAGTCTTTCTTACGAGCAGTACTTC
>NA|TRBV7-2|NA|TRBJ1-2
CASSLNWLYGYTF
TGTGCCAGCAGCTTAAATTGGCTCTATGGCTACACCTTC
>NA|TRBV13|NA|TRBJ2-2
CASSPDGAYSEGELFF
TGTGCCAGCAGTCCCGACGGGGCCTACTCGGAGGGGGAGCTGTTTTTT
>NA|TRBV7-8|TRBD2|TRBJ2-7
CASSRLGLAGVEEQYF
TGTGCCAGCAGCCGACTCGGACTAGCGGGAGTAGAGGAGCAGTACTTC
>NA|TRBV5-1|NA|TRBJ1-1
CASSPWSTNTEAFF
TGCGCCAGCAGCCCGTGGTCGACAAACACTGAAGCTTTCTTT
>NA|TRBV30|NA|TRBJ1-1
CAWSVRGMNTEAFF
TGTGCCTGGAGTGTAAGAGGTATGAACACTGAAGCTTTCTTT
>NA|TRBV11-2|NA|TRBJ2-7
CASSLRGGYEQYF
TGTGCCAGCAGCTTACGTGGAGGGTACGAGCAGTACTTC
>NA|TRBV29-1|NA|TRBJ2-1
CSVDDRAVSYNEQFF
TGCAGCGTTGACGATAGGGCGGTCTCCTACAATGAGCAGTTCTTC
>NA|TRBV7-2|NA|TRBJ2-4
CASSSGLENIQYF
TGTGCCAGCAGCTCGGGCTTGGAAAACATTCAGTACTTC
>NA|TRBV29-1|NA|TRBJ2-7
CSVEGGRTYEQYF
TGCAGCGTTGAGGGGGGGCGCACCTACGAGCAGTACTTC
>once|TRBV27|TRBD2|TRBJ2-7
CASSRGTSGSSYEQYF
TGTGCCAGCAGTAGGGGGACTAGCGGGAGCTCCTACGAGCAGTACTTC
>NA|TRBV7-8|TRBD2|TRBJ2-7
CASSLTSGFYEQYF
TGTGCCAGCAGCTTGACTAGCGGATTCTACGAGCAGTACTTC
>NA|TRBV27|TRBD2|TRBJ2-7
CASSPSGGSGYEQYF
TGTGCCAGCAGTCCCTCCGGGGGTAGCGGGTACGAGCAGTACTTC
>NA|TRBV27|NA|TRBJ2-7
CASSLTDGEQYF
TGTGCCAGCAGTTTAACGGACGGTGAGCAGTACTTC
>NA|TRBV7-6|NA|TRBJ1-1
CASSLRAGGTEAFF
TGTGCCAGCAGCCTCCGGGCGGGCGGCACTGAAGCTTTCTTT
>once|TRBV4-3|TRBD2|TRBJ2-7
CASSPGTSGAYEQYF
TGCGCCAGCAGCCCCGGGACTAGCGGGGCCTACGAGCAGTACTTC
>once|TRBV27|TRBD2|TRBJ2-1
CASSPWGWRGATDEQFF
TGTGCCAGCAGTCCATGGGGCTGGCGGGGGGCCACCGATGAGCAGTTCTTC
>NA|TRBV9|NA|TRBJ1-2
CASGGGGYTF
TGTGCCAGCGGAGGGGGTGGCTACACCTTC
>NA|TRBV29-1|TRBD1|TRBJ2-5
CSVDWTGDLKTQYF
TGCAGCGTTGACTGGACAGGGGATCTGAAGACCCAGTACTTC
>NA|TRBV5-1|NA|TRBJ1-5
CASSEGWGSGPQHF
TGCGCCAGCAGCGAAGGGTGGGGCTCTGGTCCCCAGCATTTT
>NA|TRBV13|NA|TRBJ2-7
CASSPDTGEQYF
TGTGCCAGCAGCCCTGATACAGGAGAGCAGTACTTC
>NA|TRBV4-1|NA|TRBJ1-5
CASSQALDQPQHF
TGCGCCAGCAGCCAAGCTTTGGATCAGCCCCAGCATTTT
>NA|TRBV4-1|TRBD2|TRBJ2-3
CASSQDGTSGSTDTQYF
TGCGCCAGCAGCCAAGATGGCACTAGCGGGAGTACAGATACGCAGTATTTT
>NA|TRBV29-1|TRBD2|TRBJ2-7
CSVRTSGTSYEQYF
TGCAGCGTGCGAACTAGCGGGACCTCCTACGAGCAGTACTTC
>NA|TRBV7-9|TRBD1|TRBJ2-7
CASSLEGTGVGEQYF
TGTGCCAGCAGCTTAGAAGGGACAGGGGTGGGCGAGCAGTACTTC
>once|TRBV28|NA|TRBJ2-1
CASIGGNPYNEQFF
TGTGCCAGCATCGGAGGGAACCCCTACAATGAGCAGTTCTTC
>once|TRBV4-1|TRBD2|TRBJ2-3
CASSPHGQDVRTSGGTDTQYF
TGCGCCAGCAGCCCCCACGGCCAAGATGTTCGGACTAGCGGCGGCACAGATACGCAGTATTTT
>NA|TRBV28|TRBD1|TRBJ2-7
CASSTFRGPYEQYF
TGTGCCAGCAGTACCTTCAGGGGGCCCTACGAGCAGTACTTC
>NA|TRBV18|NA|TRBJ2-7
CASSPINNNLGLTYEQYF
TGTGCCAGCTCACCGATAAATAACAACTTGGGCCTAACCTACGAGCAGTACTTC
>NA|TRBV9|NA|TRBJ2-7
CASSPIQSDSYEQYF
TGTGCCAGCAGCCCGATTCAAAGCGACTCCTACGAGCAGTACTTC
>NA|TRBV10-3|NA|TRBJ2-7
CAISESTAAYEQYF
TGTGCCATCAGTGAGTCGACCGCAGCCTACGAGCAGTACTTC
>NA|TRBV9|TRBD1|TRBJ2-7
CASGTGYEQYF
TGTGCCAGCGGGACAGGCTACGAGCAGTACTTC
>NA|TRBV27|TRBD1|TRBJ2-4
CASSSTGWNIQYF
TGTGCCAGCAGTTCGACAGGGTGGAACATTCAGTACTTC
>NA|TRBV10-2|NA|TRBJ2-2
CASSELGAGELFF
TGCGCCAGCAGTGAGTTGGGGGCCGGGGAGCTGTTTTTT
>NA|TRBV7-2|NA|TRBJ2-5
CASSQVGVWETQYF
TGTGCCAGCAGCCAAGTGGGGGTTTGGGAGACCCAGTACTTC
>NA|TRBV14|NA|TRBJ1-2
CASSQDMSVYGYTF
TGTGCCAGCAGCCAAGATATGTCGGTTTATGGCTACACCTTC
>once|TRBV27|NA|TRBJ2-2
CASSLSPGELFF
TGTGCCAGCAGTTTATCCCCCGGGGAGCTGTTTTTT
>NA|TRBV11-2|NA|TRBJ1-5
CASSRDGANQPQHF
TGTGCCAGCAGCCGGGACGGGGCCAATCAGCCCCAGCATTTT
>NA|TRBV5-1|TRBD2|TRBJ2-3
CASSLKGLAGGGDTQYF
TGCGCCAGCAGCTTAAAGGGACTAGCGGGAGGTGGAGATACGCAGTATTTT
>NA|TRBV9|NA|TRBJ2-7
CASSVDRAPYEQYF
TGTGCCAGCAGCGTAGATAGGGCACCCTACGAGCAGTACTTC
>NA|TRBV15|NA|TRBJ2-1
CATSRDTLYNEQFF
TGTGCCACCAGCAGAGATACCCTGTACAATGAGCAGTTCTTC